The 15 T cell receptor beta chains below come from one sample, sequenced in a study of shared clonotypes between healthy human individuals. The repertoire was sequenced with immunoSEQ multiplex PCR; TCRdb's copy has only in-frame clones and lacks some. This table has about 2.4 million clones, approximately 93% appearing once. The sample consisted of naive CD4+ T cells from PBMCs. Subset given: CD45RA+ positively selected. These receptors originate from a man aged 18 to 30 in good health. Some clones in this sample may be carry-over from other donors' samples.

The gene calls are TRBV29-1 and TRBJ2-7; D may correspond to TRBD1 or TRBD2 (5 bases each). The ends were cut back, 4 bases at V and 1 base at J, with 14 bases in the middle. Germline assignment: CDR1 SQVTM and CDR2 ANQGSEA. This CDR3 has 14 residues. This CDR3 is CSVVGVGSSYEQYF. The CDR3 DNA reads as TGCAGCGTTGTGGGGGTTGGGAGTTCCTACGAGCAGTACTTC.

The V gene is TRBV6-1, the J gene TRBJ1-5, with 7 positions matching TRBD1. CDR1 MNHNS and CDR2 SASEGT come from the germline V gene. The CDR3 contains 15 residues. The junction had 8 bases not matched to a gene; V was cut back by 6 bases and J by 3 bases. Written as DNA, the CDR3 is TGTGCCAGCAGCGCCGGGACAGCGAACAATCAGCCCCAGCATTTT. Translation: CASSAGTANNQPQHF.

The chain combines TRBV2 with TRBJ2-7; 14 nucleotides match TRBD2. Germline CDR1 is SNHLY and CDR2 is FYNNEI. The CDR3 has 15 residues. With V trimmed by 7 bases and J by 7 bases, 9 bases remained unmatched. The CDR3 loop reads CASKGTSGSLGEQYF. DNA of the CDR3: TGTGCCAGCAAAGGGACTAGCGGGAGTCTAGGGGAGCAGTACTTC.

The gene calls are TRBV6-1 and TRBJ2-7; TRBD1 agrees at 10 bases. J gave up 5 bases and V 4 bases, and 8 bases lay outside the gene matches. The CDR3 extends over 15 amino acids. The germline CDR1 and CDR2 sequences are MNHNS and SASEGT. The chain's CDR3 is CASSGRQGALHEQYF. The CDR3 nucleotides read TGTGCCAGCAGTGGCAGACAGGGGGCCCTACACGAGCAGTACTTC.

The chain couples TRBV9 to TRBJ2-3; D gene ambiguous. The CDR3 has 13 amino acids. The germline CDR1 and CDR2 sequences are SGDLS and YYNGEE. Trimming took off 4 bases at V and 1 base at J, with 7 bases between the two ends. CDR3 nucleotide sequence: TGTGCCAGCAGCACCGTCGGCACAGATACGCAGTATTTT. Translating it yields CASSTVGTDTQYF.

V gene TRBV27 combines with J gene TRBJ2-7; the D gene is possibly TRBD2 (5 bases). V lost 7 bases, J lost 4 bases, and 20 bases lay in between. Germline V lookup: CDR1 MNHEY, CDR2 SMNVEV (reference sequence). CDR3 length equals 15 residues. CDR3 in DNA: TGTGCCAGCAATATGATCACTACTACGGGGTACGAGCAGTACTTC. It yields the protein CASNMITTTGYEQYF.

The gene calls are TRBV10-3 and TRBJ2-7, with a possible D match to TRBD2 (6 bases). Trimming pared 4 bases from V and 6 bases from J, leaving 22 bases between. CDR1 and CDR2 from the germline V gene are ENHRY and SYGVKD. The CDR3 extends over 16 amino acids. The CDR3 loop is CAISVTGSGRGLEQYF. The CDR3 DNA reads as TGTGCCATCAGTGTCACTGGGTCCGGGAGAGGACTCGAGCAGTACTTC.

This chain connects TRBV2 to TRBJ2-1; tentatively, D is TRBD1 or TRBD2 (5 bases each). CDR1 is SNHLY, CDR2 FYNNEI, per germline. The CDR3 runs 12 residues. V dropped 6 bases and J dropped 8 bases, with 11 bases sitting between them. CDR3 DNA: TGTGCCAGCAGGAACAGAGGGGATGAGCAGTTCTTC. This translates into CASRNRGDEQFF.

This rearrangement joins TRBV7-2 to TRBJ2-5; 8 bases fit TRBD1. V shed 5 bases, J shed 9 bases, and the junction held 8 bases outside the gene matches. The V gene's germline CDR1 is SGHTA and CDR2 FQGNSA. The CDR3 has 13 amino acids. Here the CDR3 DNA reads TGTGCCAGCAGCCTCGGACAGGGAGTGGCCCAGTACTTC. Amino acid sequence: CASSLGQGVAQYF.

The chain joins TRBV19 to TRBJ2-7; D is possibly TRBD1 (6 bases). CDR1 and CDR2 (germline): LNHDA, SQIVND (reference sequence). Trimming stripped 5 bases from V and 1 base from J, with 12 bases between. This CDR3 has 14 amino acids. CDR3 amino acids: CASSPRTESYEQYF. CDR3 DNA: TGTGCCAGTAGTCCCCGGACAGAATCCTACGAGCAGTACTTC.

The chain recombines TRBV5-1 with TRBJ2-7, with TRBD2 identical over 9 bases. From germline, CDR1 is SGHRS and CDR2 YFSETQ. The CDR3 totals 17 residues. Trimming took 2 bases from V and 4 from J; bases not matched to a gene: 13. CDR3 sequence (DNA): TGCGCCAGCAGCTTTGCTAGCGGGACTAGAGGCTCATACGAGCAGTACTTC. It codes for CASSFASGTRGSYEQYF.

Turning to this clone: At one end, the junction sequence differs from germline, possibly due to a read error. Other DNA sequences in the sample encode the same CDR3. The V gene is TRBV15, the J gene TRBJ1-2, with TRBD1 as a possible D gene (5 bases). The germline V gene encodes CDR1 LNHNV and CDR2 YYDKDF (reference sequence). This CDR3 region has 15 residues. CDR3 region: CATKERPGRHYGYTF. DNA of the CDR3: TGTGCCACCAAAGAAAGACCGGGACGTCACTACGGCTACACCTTC. Together with reference TRBV15 and TRBJ1-2, the CDR3 gives the full variable domain: DAMVIQNPRYQVTQFGKPVTLSCSQTLNHNVMYWYQQKSSQAPKLLFHYYDKDFNNEADTPDNFQSRRPNTSFCFLDIRSPGLGDTAMYLCATKERPGRHYGYTFGSGTRLTVV.

The V gene is TRBV5-1, the J gene TRBJ2-1; D is possibly TRBD1 (5 bases). V lost 0 bases and J 5 bases, leaving 12 bases between the germline ends. The CDR3 length is 15 residues. Looked up from germline, CDR1 is SGHRS and CDR2 is YFSETQ. The CDR3: CASSLGAGLDNEQFF. DNA of the CDR3: TGCGCCAGCAGCTTGGGGGCAGGGCTGGACAATGAGCAGTTCTTC.

The J gene is TRBJ2-2, the V gene TRBV15; D ambiguous. Per germline, CDR1 LNHNV and CDR2 YYDKDF (reference sequence). Trimming stripped 0 bases from V and 2 bases from J, with 7 bases between. This CDR3 is 15 amino acids long. The CDR3 nucleotides are TGTGCCACCAGCAGAGAAGACCTTAACACCGGGGAGCTGTTTTTT. Encoded protein: CATSREDLNTGELFF.

The J gene is TRBJ2-6, the V gene TRBV27; D remains ambiguous. This CDR3 is built from 14 residues. Trimming left V 3 bases short and J 6 bases short, with 9 bases between. CDR1 is MNHEY and CDR2 is SMNVEV in the germline V gene (reference sequence). CDR3 in amino acids: CASSLGRTANVLTF. CDR3 nucleotides: TGTGCCAGCAGTTTGGGTCGTACGGCCAACGTCCTGACTTTC.